The present T cell receptor (beta chain) was sequenced within a study of T cell responses to AZD1222 COVID-19 vaccine. V shed 0 bases, J shed 5 bases, and the junction held 7 bases outside the gene matches. Germline CDR1 reads SGDLS; CDR2 reads YYNGEE. This CDR3 spans 17 amino acids. Sequencing used immunoSEQ multiplex PCR; TCRdb keeps in-frame clones, though not all of them. The sample has 90,000 to 110,000 clones, around nine tenths seen once; the top ten hold approximately 10%. The sample here was peripheral blood, taken on day 0 of AZD1222 vaccination. This TCR derives from an adult in good health. This chain links TRBV9 with TRBJ2-1; TRBD2 agrees at 11 bases. The CDR3: CASSVDASGRTNNEQFF. CDR3 nucleotide sequence: TGTGCCAGCAGCGTAGATGCTAGCGGGAGGACGAACAATGAGCAGTTCTTC.